These 23 T cell receptor beta chains came from one sample sequenced in a study of beta chain features in type 1 diabetes. What was sequenced were expressed TCRB transcripts, since all of the isolated RNA had been reverse transcribed. The repertoire was sequenced with immunoSEQ multiplex PCR; TCRdb's copy has only in-frame clones and lacks some. This table holds 250,000 or so clones, more than 65% found once. The sample consisted of naive CD4+ T cells from blood. These receptors all stem from a man under 40 in good health.

V usage is TRBV7-2 and J usage is TRBJ1-1, with D perhaps matching TRBD1 (5 bases). The CDR3 has 14 amino acids. With 5 bases removed from V and 0 bases from J, the gap between germline ends came to 10 bases. From germline, CDR1 is SGHTA and CDR2 FQGNSA. The CDR3 DNA follows: TGTGCCAGCAGCACCGGGACGGTGAACACTGAAGCTTTCTTT. Protein sequence: CASSTGTVNTEAFF.

The chain carries TRBV7-2 and TRBJ2-1; D is perhaps TRBD2 (5 bases). V was trimmed by 4 bases and J by 0 bases, leaving 10 bases between them. Germline-derived CDR1 and CDR2 are SGHTA and FQGNSA. This CDR3 has 15 amino acids. Here the CDR3 reads CASSWADSSYNEQFF. The CDR3 coding sequence is TGTGCCAGCAGCTGGGCGGACTCCTCCTACAATGAGCAGTTCTTC.

This chain uses TRBV18 with TRBJ2-7; D gene ambiguous. The CDR3 is made up of 13 amino acids. Germline V gene sequence: CDR1 KGHSH, CDR2 LQKENI. V was shortened by 3 bases and J by 4 bases, with 10 bases between the two germline ends. CDR3 region: CASSPPSRYEQYF. The CDR3 bases are TGTGCCAGCTCACCTCCGTCCAGGTACGAGCAGTACTTC.

The chain is built from TRBV7-2 and TRBJ1-1; D might be TRBD1 (5 bases). Trimming left V 6 bases short and J 1 base short, with 9 bases between. The CDR3 covers 13 residues. Per the germline V gene, CDR1 is SGHTA and CDR2 is FQGNSA. The CDR3 spells CASSIQENTEAFF. The CDR3 DNA is TGTGCCAGCAGTATACAGGAGAACACTGAAGCTTTCTTT.

The chain is built from TRBV9 and TRBJ2-5; D gene unclear. The germline CDR1 and CDR2 sequences are SGDLS and YYNGEE. CDR3 length equals 12 residues. Deletions cut 0 bases from V and 5 bases from J, with 5 bases between. CDR3 protein: CASSVGRETQYF. CDR3 sequence (DNA): TGTGCCAGCAGCGTAGGACGGGAGACCCAGTACTTC.

This clone was detected a few times. The rearrangement links TRBV5-4 to TRBJ2-5; the D is unclear. The CDR3 sequence is 11 residues long. Germline V CDR1 and CDR2: SGHNT, YYREEE (reference sequence). Trimming left V 7 bases short and J 2 bases short, with 6 bases between. The CDR3 spells CASGTQETQYF. CDR3 sequence (DNA): TGTGCCAGCGGAACTCAAGAGACCCAGTACTTC.

The chain is built from TRBV11-2 and TRBJ2-4; D gene ambiguous. This CDR3 spans 16 amino acids. From germline, CDR1 is SGHAT and CDR2 FQNNGV. V dropped 7 bases and J dropped 1 base, with 17 bases sitting between them. The CDR3 reads CASKGSNPGAKNIQYF. The CDR3 nucleotides are TGTGCCAGCAAAGGTAGCAACCCGGGTGCCAAAAACATTCAGTACTTC.

This clone was counted only a few times. The chain recombines TRBV10-3 with TRBJ1-1; 10 nucleotides agree with TRBD1. Germline CDR1 and CDR2: ENHRY and SYGVKD. V trimming: 4 bases; J trimming: 6 bases; junction bases outside the gene matches: 8. The CDR3 sequence is 15 residues long. The CDR3 reads CAISAKTGGSAEAFF. In DNA, the CDR3 is TGTGCCATCAGTGCCAAGACAGGGGGCAGCGCTGAAGCTTTCTTT.

The chain is built from TRBV5-1 and TRBJ2-1; D might be TRBD1 (6 bases). Germline V lookup: CDR1 SGHRS, CDR2 YFSETQ. The ends were cut back, 4 bases at V and 8 bases at J, with 19 bases in the middle. The CDR3 is made up of 15 amino acids. In nucleotides, the CDR3 is TGCGCCAGCAGCCAACAGGCTATAGCAGGGGATGAGCAGTTCTTC. As protein: CASSQQAIAGDEQFF.

The chain joins TRBV10-3 to TRBJ2-5, with 8 bases identical to TRBD1. The CDR3 consists of 14 residues. With 2 bases clipped from V and 3 bases from J, the junction kept 2 bases outside the gene matches. Per the germline V gene, CDR1 is ENHRY and CDR2 is SYGVKD. The CDR3 DNA is TGTGCCATCAGTGAGCAGGGGGCGAAAGAGACCCAGTACTTC. As protein: CAISEQGAKETQYF.

This chain links TRBV4-3 with TRBJ2-1; 10 bases line up with TRBD2. The CDR3 contains 16 residues. Unmatched junction bases numbered 6, after V lost 1 base and J lost 6 bases. Germline V gives CDR1 LGHNA, CDR2 YSLEER. The CDR3 protein is CASSQGLAGGLNEQFF. CDR3 bases: TGCGCCAGCAGCCAAGGCTTAGCGGGAGGCCTCAATGAGCAGTTCTTC.

This clone has more than one count but fewer than ten. The chain recombines TRBV18 with TRBJ2-3; D unclear. V lost 6 bases and J lost 2, with 12 bases in between. Germline V gene data show CDR1 as KGHSH and CDR2 as LQKENI. This CDR3 region has 14 residues. CDR3 amino acids: CASSRAANTDTQYF. The CDR3, as DNA: TGTGCCAGCTCTCGTGCGGCAAACACAGATACGCAGTATTTT.

The chain uses TRBV29-1 and TRBJ1-5; a possible D gene is TRBD1 (5 bases). CDR3 size: 14 residues. Trimming took off 4 bases at V and 6 bases at J, with 16 bases between the two ends. Per germline, CDR1 SQVTM and CDR2 ANQGSEA. CDR3 in amino acids: CSVVVGGRSQPQHF. CDR3 in DNA: TGCAGCGTTGTGGTTGGGGGACGCAGTCAGCCCCAGCATTTT.

V and J are TRBV16 and TRBJ2-7; 10 bases fit TRBD2. The CDR3 has 14 amino acids. J gave up 4 bases and V 3 bases, and 3 bases lay outside the gene matches. Germline V gene data show CDR1 as KGHSY and CDR2 as FQNENV. CDR3 protein: CASSQKLAGYEQYF. CDR3 sequence (DNA): TGTGCCAGCAGCCAGAAACTAGCGGGATACGAGCAGTACTTC.

In this sample, this clone turned up once. The V gene is TRBV7-2, the J gene TRBJ2-5; D assignment may be TRBD1 or TRBD2 (5 bases each). Looked up from germline, CDR1 is SGHTA and CDR2 is FQGNSA. The germline V and J ends were trimmed by 4 bases and 7 bases, with 19 bases remaining between them. The CDR3 sequence is 15 residues long. CDR3: CASSWTGRVGGTQYF. CDR3 DNA: TGTGCCAGCAGCTGGACGGGACGAGTCGGAGGGACCCAGTACTTC.

The rearrangement joins TRBV2 to TRBJ2-1; possible D gene TRBD2, 6 bases. Germline-derived CDR1 and CDR2 are SNHLY and FYNNEI. The CDR3 contains 14 residues. Trimming pared 2 bases from V and 15 bases from J, leaving 20 bases between. The CDR3 loop is CASSEYGSWPGRFF. The CDR3 coding sequence is TGTGCCAGCAGTGAATACGGGAGTTGGCCAGGTCGGTTCTTC. Full variable domain (outside the CDR3, taken from reference TRBV2 and TRBJ2-1): EPEVTQTPSHQVTQMGQEVILRCVPISNHLYFYWYRQILGQKVEFLVSFYNNEISEKSEIFDDQFSVERPDGSNFTLKIRSTKLEDSAMYFCASSEYGSWPGRFFGPGTRLTVL.

This clone was detected only a few times. The V and J genes are TRBV7-2 and TRBJ2-3; possible D gene TRBD2, 6 bases. The CDR3 extends over 14 amino acids. Per germline, CDR1 SGHTA and CDR2 FQGNSA. The V and J ends lost 5 bases and 0 bases respectively, with 9 bases between them. Here the CDR3 DNA reads TGTGCCAGCAGCACCGGGACTAGCACAGATACGCAGTATTTT. Amino acid sequence: CASSTGTSTDTQYF.

The chain is built from TRBV29-1 and TRBJ2-1, with 13 bases that match TRBD2. The J segment lost 2 bases and the V segment lost 3 bases, leaving 4 bases of the junction unmatched. Looked up from germline, CDR1 is SQVTM and CDR2 is ANQGSEA. This CDR3 spans 16 amino acids. The CDR3 reads CSVETGTSGAYNEQFF. In DNA form, the CDR3 reads TGCAGCGTTGAGACCGGGACTAGCGGGGCCTACAATGAGCAGTTCTTC.

The rearrangement links TRBV29-1 to TRBJ1-1, with D unclear. The CDR3 length is 10 residues. The germline V gene has CDR1 SQVTM and CDR2 ANQGSEA. CDR3 sequence (DNA): TGCGGTGGAGGGCACACTGAAGCTTTCTTT. It yields the protein CGGGHTEAFF.

This clone came up a few times. The chain has TRBV5-1 and TRBJ2-5, with D hard to call. This CDR3 is 12 amino acids long. The germline CDR1 and CDR2 sequences are SGHRS and YFSETQ. V lost 9 bases and J lost 2, with 11 bases in between. Here the CDR3 reads CAKSVDQETQYF. The CDR3 nucleotides read TGCGCCAAGAGCGTTGATCAAGAGACCCAGTACTTC. The entire variable domain, with the rest obtained from reference TRBV5-1 and TRBJ2-5, is as follows: KAGVTQTPRYLIKTRGQQVTLSCSPISGHRSVSWYQQTPGQGLQFLFEYFSETQRNKGNFPGRFSGRQFSNSRSEMNVSTLELGDSALYLCAKSVDQETQYFGPGTRLLVL.

The V gene is TRBV7-2, the J gene TRBJ2-7; 10 bases map to TRBD2. Germline V gene sequence: CDR1 SGHTA, CDR2 FQGNSA. Trimming removed 1 base from V and 4 bases from J; junction bases left unmatched: 4. The CDR3 runs 15 residues. The CDR3 nucleotides read TGTGCCAGCAGCTTAGGGACTAGCGGTAGATACGAGCAGTACTTC. Its protein is CASSLGTSGRYEQYF.

The chain couples TRBV5-6 to TRBJ2-1; 12 bases fit TRBD1. Germline lookup yields CDR1 SGHDT and CDR2 YYEEEE. V gave up 4 bases and J gave up 5 bases; unmatched junction bases: 10. This CDR3 contains 17 residues. In nucleotides, the CDR3 is TGTGCCAGCAGCGGGGACAGGGGGCACGGCCAAAACAATGAGCAGTTCTTC. Protein sequence: CASSGDRGHGQNNEQFF.

The chain couples TRBV27 to TRBJ2-7, with 10 bases lining up with TRBD2. Germline V gene data show CDR1 as MNHEY and CDR2 as SMNVEV (reference sequence). Trimming at V came to 0 bases and at J to 2 bases, leaving 10 bases not matched to a gene. The CDR3 has 18 residues. Here the CDR3 DNA reads TGTGCCAGCAGTTTATCCGGCCTAGCGGGAGTCTACCCCTACGAGCAGTACTTC. Amino acids: CASSLSGLAGVYPYEQYF.